A selection of T cell receptor beta chains follows, all from one sample in a study of OX40 agonist ivuxolimab in advanced cancers. Measured with immunoSEQ multiplex PCR; TCRdb has only the in-frame clones, and not every one. The data hold tens of thousands of clones, with around 86% observed a single time. The sequencing here drew on CD4+ or CD8+ T cells sorted from blood, taken in a trial of the OX40 agonist ivuxolimab. Receptors were obtained from an adult with an advanced solid tumor such as melanoma, head and neck, liver or kidney cancer. CDR3s include the opening cysteine and the closing phenylalanine or tryptophan. The D gene is left open where the match is weak. Rows give clone size only sometimes, using once, few, many, or a class for an expanded clone.

>TRBJ2-7|NA|NA|TRBV11-3
TGTGCCAGCCGAAAAGAACAACAAAGCACACAGGGCTTCTCCTACGAGCAGTACTTC
CASRKEQQSTQGFSYEQYF
>TRBJ2-7|TRBD2|NA|TRBV19
TGTGCCAGTAGCCCGGCGGCAGCGGGAATGGTAGAGCAGTACTTC
CASSPAAAGMVEQYF
>TRBJ2-2|TRBD2|NA|TRBV28
TGTGCCAGCAGTTTACGGGGGAGGGCCGACACCGGGGAGCTGTTTTTT
CASSLRGRADTGELFF
>TRBJ2-3|NA|NA|TRBV19
TGTGCCAGTAATGGGCTAGCTGTAACAGATACGCAGTATTTT
CASNGLAVTDTQYF
>TRBJ1-4|TRBD1|NA|TRBV7-8
TGTGCCAGCAGCTTAGCTACCCCCGGCCTACAGGGGGACAAACTGTTTTTT
CASSLATPGLQGDKLFF
>TRBJ1-6|NA|NA|TRBV18
TGTGCCAGCTCACCGGTCGGACCAGGCTCACCCCTCCACTTT
CASSPVGPGSPLHF
>TRBJ2-1|NA|NA|TRBV5-1
TGCGCCAGCAGCTTGGAGGGGGTAGGATCCTACAATGAGCAGTTCTTC
CASSLEGVGSYNEQFF
>TRBJ1-5|NA|NA|TRBV28
TGTGCCTGCACGGGTAGCAATCAGCCCCAGCATTTT
CACTGSNQPQHF
>TRBJ1-2|NA|NA|TRBV2
TGTGCCAGCAGTTTGACAGGCAACTATGGCTACACCTTC
CASSLTGNYGYTF
>TRBJ2-7|NA|NA|TRBV6-1
TGTGCCAGCGGGAGTTCCGGGCTTTACGAGCAGTACTTC
CASGSSGLYEQYF
>TRBJ1-2|NA|NA|TRBV27
TGTGCCAGCAGTTTTGTTTCAGGGGCGGAAAGAAGCTACACCTTC
CASSFVSGAERSYTF
>TRBJ1-1|NA|NA|TRBV19
TGTGCCAGTAGTGGACAACAGATCTCTGAAGCTTTCTTT
CASSGQQISEAFF
>TRBJ2-2|NA|NA|TRBV4-1
TGCGCCAGCAGCCAAGATCCGATCCCAGGCGGGTTAGGACGTCTGTTTTTT
CASSQDPIPGGLGRLFF
>TRBJ2-1|NA|NA|TRBV4-2
TGTGCCAGCAGCCAAGATGCTCCCGAGCAGTTCTTC
CASSQDAPEQFF
>TRBJ1-3|NA|NA|TRBV5-1
TGCGCCAGCAGCTTGTCACAGGTCTTCTCTGGAAACACCATATATTTT
CASSLSQVFSGNTIYF
>TRBJ1-2|NA|NA|TRBV4-2
TGTGCCAGCAGGCCAAGTATATCAATCTCCTATGGCTACACCTTC
CASRPSISISYGYTF
>TRBJ1-3|NA|NA|TRBV5-1
TGCGCCAGCAGCTTGGAATGGGGGTTTAGTGGAAACACCATATATTTT
CASSLEWGFSGNTIYF
>TRBJ2-5|NA|NA|TRBV18
TGTGCCAGCTCACCAATTAAGGGCTCCTTCGAAGAGACCCAGTACTTC
CASSPIKGSFEETQYF
>TRBJ2-7|NA|once|TRBV5-6
TGTGCCAGCACCCAGCAAGGGATGTCACCCTACGAGCAGTACTTC
CASTQQGMSPYEQYF
>TRBJ2-1|NA|NA|TRBV6-1
TGTGCCAGCAGCCAAGGACATACCCCTTACAATGAGCAGTTCTTC
CASSQGHTPYNEQFF
>TRBJ2-7|TRBD2|NA|TRBV28
TGTGCCAGCAGTTCCAGCGGGGCCTACGAGCAGTACTTC
CASSSSGAYEQYF
>TRBJ1-4|NA|NA|TRBV2
TGTGCCAGCGCCGGCGGGAGGTGGGGTGAAAAACTGTTTTTT
CASAGGRWGEKLFF
>TRBJ1-1|NA|NA|TRBV2
TGTGCCAGCAGTGAAATTGTGTGGACCGGAGGGACTGAAGCTTTCTTT
CASSEIVWTGGTEAFF
>TRBJ2-1|NA|NA|TRBV11-3
TGTGCCAGCAGCTTAGGCCTTTATAGCGGAGTTAAAGACAATGAGCAGTTCTTC
CASSLGLYSGVKDNEQFF
>TRBJ1-5|TRBD1|NA|TRBV19
TGTGCCAGTACCCAATTGACAGGGGCTCGGGATCAGCCCCAGCATTTT
CASTQLTGARDQPQHF
>TRBJ1-1|TRBD1|NA|TRBV19
TGTGCCAGTACCATGACAGGGGTCGGTTCGGTGTATAACACTGAAGCTTTCTTT
CASTMTGVGSVYNTEAFF
>TRBJ1-4|NA|NA|TRBV5-5
TGTGCCAGCAGCTTACCCGGGACAACTAATGAAAAACTGTTTTTT
CASSLPGTTNEKLFF
>TRBJ2-6|NA|NA|TRBV5-1
TGCGCCAGCAGCGACCCGAGACAGGTTGCGGGCAACGTCCTGACTTTC
CASSDPRQVAGNVLTF
>TRBJ2-3|NA|few|TRBV19
TGTGCCAGTAGTAGGGGAGGGGGTTACACAGATACGCAGTATTTT
CASSRGGGYTDTQYF
>TRBJ2-5|TRBD1|NA|TRBV7-9
TGTGCCAGCAGCCCCAGCCCGGGACAGGGGATCGAGACCCAGTACTTC
CASSPSPGQGIETQYF
>TRBJ2-2|TRBD2|NA|TRBV4-1
TGCGCCAGCAGCCAAGAAGGGCTAGCGGGAGTTTTTAACACCGGGGAGCTGTTTTTT
CASSQEGLAGVFNTGELFF
>TRBJ1-1|TRBD1|NA|TRBV27
TGTGCCAGCAGTTTAGGTGCCATTGGACAGGACTTTCCTGAAGCTTTCTTT
CASSLGAIGQDFPEAFF
>TRBJ2-7|NA|NA|TRBV11-2
TGTGCCAGCAGCCGGGTCTCCTACGAGCAGTACTTC
CASSRVSYEQYF
>TRBJ2-1|TRBD2|NA|TRBV7-2
TGTGCCAGCAGCGAGCTAGCGGGGGCCTACAATGAGCAGTTCTTC
CASSELAGAYNEQFF
>TRBJ2-5|NA|NA|TRBV15
TGTGCCACCAGCAGAGACAGAACGCAAGAGACCCAGTACTTC
CATSRDRTQETQYF
>TRBJ2-1|NA|once|TRBV5-5
TGTGCCAGCAATTGGGCGCCAAGCTCCTACAATGAGCAGTTCTTC
CASNWAPSSYNEQFF
>TRBJ2-7|NA|NA|TRBV11-2
TGTGCCAGCAGCTTTAACAGGGCCTACGAGCAGTACTTC
CASSFNRAYEQYF
>TRBJ1-5|TRBD1|NA|TRBV28
TGTGCCAGCAGTGAATCACAGGGGGCCCAGCCCCAGCATTTT
CASSESQGAQPQHF
>TRBJ2-3|TRBD2|NA|TRBV11-2
TGTGCCAGCAGCCCCAAGACTAGCGGGAGAAACACAGATACGCAGTATTTT
CASSPKTSGRNTDTQYF
>TRBJ2-2|TRBD1|once|TRBV10-1
TGCGCCAGCAGAAGGGGACAGGGCACCGGGGAGCTGTTTTTT
CASRRGQGTGELFF
>TRBJ2-7|NA|NA|TRBV7-2
TGTGCCAGCAGCCAAACCTCCGGGATCTTATACGAGCAGTACTTC
CASSQTSGILYEQYF
>TRBJ2-7|NA|NA|TRBV18
TGTGCCAGCTCACCACCGAGCCAGGGGGGGACCTACGAGCAGTACTTC
CASSPPSQGGTYEQYF
>TRBJ2-3|NA|NA|TRBV28
TGTGCCAGCAGTTTCTTGGCAGGGCCCACAGATACGCAGTATTTT
CASSFLAGPTDTQYF